The clone carrying this T cell receptor (beta chain) was counted once. Its antigen is unknown. The data originate from a study of graft-versus-host responses after intestinal transplantation. On the study more broadly: The study gave all recipients anti-thymocyte globulin induction, then tacrolimus and steroids for roughly 3 years. Findings and limits, study-wide: Researchers found peak circulating GvH clone levels linked to early post-transplant HvG declines. Within allografts, high graft-versus-host to host-versus-graft clonal ratios were seen among patients with graft-donor T cell macrochimerism.

The table came from immunoSEQ multiplex PCR; TCRdb's copy has only in-frame clones and leaves some out. The table shows about 71,000 clones, with 90% occurring only once. This CDR3 comprises 14 residues. Germline trimming cut 8 bases from V and 5 bases from J; bases unmatched to any gene: 8. The germline V gene encodes CDR1 MDHEN and CDR2 SYDVKM. V usage is TRBV28 and J usage is TRBJ2-7; 11 nucleotides agree with TRBD2. The sequences come from unstimulated CD8+ T cells sorted from spleen or lymph node cells, collected before intestinal transplant. This receptor was obtained from a human donor who received an intestinal transplant. The CDR3 DNA reads as TGTGCCAGCGCCCCACCGGGACTAGCGGACGAGCAGTACTTC. Amino acid sequence: CASAPPGLADEQYF.